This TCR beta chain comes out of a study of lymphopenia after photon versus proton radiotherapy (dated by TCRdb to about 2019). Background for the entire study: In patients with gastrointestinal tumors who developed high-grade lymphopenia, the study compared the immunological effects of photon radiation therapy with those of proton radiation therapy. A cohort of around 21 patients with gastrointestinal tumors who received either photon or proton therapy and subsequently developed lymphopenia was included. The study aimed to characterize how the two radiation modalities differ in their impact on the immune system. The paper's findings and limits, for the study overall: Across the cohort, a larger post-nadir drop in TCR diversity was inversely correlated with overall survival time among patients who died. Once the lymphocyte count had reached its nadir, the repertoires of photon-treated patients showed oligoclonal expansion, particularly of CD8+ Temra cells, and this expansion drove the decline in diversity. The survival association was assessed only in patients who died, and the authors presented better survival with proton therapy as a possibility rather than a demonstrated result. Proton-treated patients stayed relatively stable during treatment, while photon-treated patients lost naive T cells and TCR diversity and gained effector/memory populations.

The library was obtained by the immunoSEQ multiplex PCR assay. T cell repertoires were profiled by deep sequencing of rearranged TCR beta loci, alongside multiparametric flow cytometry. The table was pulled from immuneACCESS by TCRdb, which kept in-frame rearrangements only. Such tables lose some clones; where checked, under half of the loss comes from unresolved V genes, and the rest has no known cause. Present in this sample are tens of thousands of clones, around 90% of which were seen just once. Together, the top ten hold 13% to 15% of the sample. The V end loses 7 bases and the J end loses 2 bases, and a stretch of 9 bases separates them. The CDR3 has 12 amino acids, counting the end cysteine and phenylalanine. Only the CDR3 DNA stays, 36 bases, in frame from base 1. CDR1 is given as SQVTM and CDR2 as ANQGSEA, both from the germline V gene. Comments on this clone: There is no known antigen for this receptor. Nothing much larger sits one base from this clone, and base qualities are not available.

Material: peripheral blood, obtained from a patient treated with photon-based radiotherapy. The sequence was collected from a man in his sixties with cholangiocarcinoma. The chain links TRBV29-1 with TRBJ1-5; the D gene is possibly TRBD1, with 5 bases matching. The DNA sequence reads TGCAGCGCACAGGTCGGCAATCAGCCCCAGCATTTT. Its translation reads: CSAQVGNQPQHF. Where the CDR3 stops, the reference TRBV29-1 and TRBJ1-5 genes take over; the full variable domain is SAVISQKPSRDICQRGTSLTIQCQVDSQVTMMFWYRQQPGQSLTLIATANQGSEATYESGFVIDKFPISRPNLTFSTLTVSNMSPEDSSIYLCSAQVGNQPQHFGDGTRLSIL.